These 29 T cell receptor beta chains originate from one sample sequenced in a study of memory CD4+ T cells and cytomegalovirus serostatus. Generated by immunoSEQ multiplex PCR, the TCRdb table keeps only in-frame clones and is missing some. The repertoire includes some 59,000 clones, more than 75% of them detected once, and more than 0.8% sits in the top ten. The sort gate was single viable CD3+CD4+CD8-CD45RO+ cells for memory CD4+ T cells. Sequencing input: memory CD4+ T cells from blood. The receptor source for this set is an adult in good health and CMV-seronegative.

CDR3 sequence: CSAYRETQYF. CDR3 DNA sequence: TGCAGTGCGTACCGTGAGACCCAGTACTTC. The chain links TRBV20-1 to TRBJ2-5; D gene uncertain. The germline CDR1 and CDR2 sequences are DFQATT and SNEGSKA (reference sequence). CDR3 length: 10 amino acids. Trimming removed 6 bases at V and 5 bases at J, with 7 bases between.

This chain uses TRBV7-3 with TRBJ1-3, with unresolved D. The ends were cut back, 7 bases at V and 3 bases at J, with 22 bases in the middle. The CDR3 contains 17 residues. Germline V gives CDR1 SGHTA, CDR2 FQGTGA. CDR3 region: CASINSPSRADGNTIYF. CDR3 nucleotides: TGTGCCAGCATCAACTCCCCGTCAAGGGCTGATGGAAACACCATATATTTT.

V usage is TRBV7-2 and J usage is TRBJ2-3, with D uncertain. V lost 5 bases and J 8 bases, leaving 11 bases between the germline ends. Germline CDR1 and CDR2: SGHTA and FQGNSA. The CDR3 loop spans 12 amino acids. The CDR3 is CASSLDRITQYF. CDR3 DNA sequence: TGTGCCAGCAGCCTGGACCGAATTACGCAGTATTTT.

The chain has TRBV6-6 and TRBJ2-7; 7 nucleotides align to TRBD2. The CDR3 spans 16 residues. The V gene's germline CDR1 is MNHNY and CDR2 SVGAGI (reference sequence). V shed 2 bases, J shed 0 bases, and the junction held 7 bases outside the gene matches. The CDR3 DNA sequence: TGTGCCAGCAGTTACACCGGACTAGGAAGCTCCTACGAGCAGTACTTC. Its protein product is CASSYTGLGSSYEQYF.

Written as DNA, the CDR3 is TGTGCCAGTAGCAAGCGGCGCACAGATACGCAGTATTTT. This translates into CASSKRRTDTQYF. The chain is built from TRBV19 and TRBJ2-3, with D tentatively TRBD2 (5 bases). CDR3 length equals 13 residues. CDR1 and CDR2 (germline): LNHDA, SQIVND (reference sequence). Trimming took 6 bases from V and 1 from J, leaving 8 bases between them.

The chain couples TRBV2 to TRBJ2-1; D unclear. Germline V gives CDR1 SNHLY, CDR2 FYNNEI. CDR3 length equals 13 residues. V was pared by 7 bases and J by 8 bases, with 15 bases between. The chain's CDR3 is CASKGSVVHEQFF. DNA for the CDR3: TGTGCCAGCAAAGGGTCCGTGGTGCATGAGCAGTTCTTC.

This chain joins TRBV6-5 and TRBJ2-2, with D possibly TRBD1 on 5 matching bases. Germline V CDR1 and CDR2: MNHEY, SVGAGI. V was trimmed by 8 bases and J by 1 base, leaving 11 bases between them. The CDR3 extends over 14 amino acids. CDR3 bases: TGTGCCAGCTCATCAACAGGGAACACCGGGGAGCTGTTTTTT. Protein: CASSSTGNTGELFF.

The chain uses TRBV7-3 and TRBJ2-4; D is possibly TRBD2 (5 bases). V was cut by 5 bases and J by 1 base, with 18 bases left in between. Germline values: CDR1 SGHTA, CDR2 FQGTGA. The CDR3 extends over 17 amino acids. The CDR3, as DNA: TGTGCCAGCAGCCCCGAGGGCGGACTTCGGGCCAAAAACATTCAGTACTTC. Residues: CASSPEGGLRAKNIQYF.

The chain combines TRBV14 with TRBJ1-2; D might be TRBD1 (6 bases). Trimming left V 5 bases short and J 4 bases short, with 11 bases between. The germline V gene has CDR1 SGHDN and CDR2 FVKESK. The length of the CDR3 is 13 residues. Written as DNA, the CDR3 is TGTGCCAGCAGCGTGGGAGGGGGCTATGGCTACACCTTC. Residues: CASSVGGGYGYTF.

This clone was seen only a few times. The rearrangement uses TRBV9 and TRBJ1-1; D gene ambiguous. The CDR3 contains 15 residues. V was shortened by 2 bases and J by 0 bases, with 11 bases between the two germline ends. Germline V CDR1 and CDR2: SGDLS, YYNGEE. The CDR3 loop reads CASSVGRSLNTEAFF. The DNA of the CDR3 is TGTGCCAGCAGCGTCGGTCGTTCGTTGAACACTGAAGCTTTCTTT. The full variable domain, with the rest looked up from reference TRBV9 and TRBJ1-1, is DSGVTQTPKHLITATGQRVTLRCSPRSGDLSVYWYQQSLDQGLQFLIQYYNGEERAKGNILERFSAQQFPDLHSELNLSSLELGDSALYFCASSVGRSLNTEAFFGQGTRLTVV.

This chain links TRBV6-1 with TRBJ2-6; D is perhaps TRBD1 (5 bases). V was trimmed by 3 bases and J by 0 bases, leaving 15 bases between them. From germline, CDR1 is MNHNS and CDR2 SASEGT. The CDR3 is 18 amino acids. The CDR3 DNA is TGTGCCAGCAGTGAGATCCGACGACAGATCTCTGGGGCCAACGTCCTGACTTTC. Protein: CASSEIRRQISGANVLTF.

The chain carries TRBV10-3 and TRBJ2-2; 10 bases are shared with TRBD1. V lost 6 bases and J lost 5; bases outside the gene matches: 0. Germline V gene sequence: CDR1 ENHRY, CDR2 SYGVKD. This CDR3 is 13 amino acids long. The CDR3 bases are TGTGCCATCAGGGACAGGGGGACCGGGGAGCTGTTTTTT. Its translation is CAIRDRGTGELFF.

There are a few counts of this clone. The chain carries TRBV6-4 and TRBJ2-3; TRBD2 aligns across 11 bases. J lost 4 bases, V lost 0 bases, and 3 bases had no gene match. Germline CDR1 is MRHNA and CDR2 is SNTAGT. The CDR3 totals 16 residues. This chain's CDR3 is CASSDSASGGPDTQYF. The CDR3 DNA reads TGTGCCAGCAGTGACTCGGCTAGCGGGGGGCCAGATACGCAGTATTTT.

V usage is TRBV5-4 and J usage is TRBJ2-7; TRBD1 matches 7 bases. In germline, CDR1 is SGHNT, CDR2 YYREEE (reference sequence). This CDR3 region has 15 residues. After removal of 4 bases from V and 3 bases from J, the junction contained 10 bases not matched to a gene. CDR3 in DNA: TGTGCCAGCAGCCCCGACAGGGAACCCTTCTACGAGCAGTACTTC. Its protein product is CASSPDREPFYEQYF.

This sequence joins TRBV11-1 and TRBJ2-1; possible D gene TRBD2, 6 bases. This CDR3 comprises 16 residues. The germline V gene encodes CDR1 SGHAT and CDR2 FQDESV (reference sequence). The V and J ends lost 4 bases and 2 bases respectively, with 15 bases between them. CDR3 DNA: TGTGCCAGCAGCTCCCTCGGGGAGCGGGCCTACAATGAGCAGTTCTTC. Encoded protein: CASSSLGERAYNEQFF.

The rearrangement joins TRBV27 to TRBJ1-1; D possibly corresponds to TRBD1 (5 bases). CDR3 length: 15 amino acids. Between the trimmed V and J ends, which lost 7 bases and 4 bases, there was a span of 19 bases. Per the germline V gene, CDR1 is MNHEY and CDR2 is SMNVEV (reference sequence). The CDR3 DNA reads TGTGCCAGCATCCTCAGGGTGGGGCTTCGCACTGAAGCTTTCTTT. Amino acid sequence: CASILRVGLRTEAFF.

The CDR3, as DNA: TGTGCCAGCAGTGACCAGGACAGGGAAGAGACCCAGTACTTC. Translating gives CASSDQDREETQYF. The chain recombines TRBV6-1 with TRBJ2-5; 8 positions agree with TRBD1. Looked up from germline, CDR1 is MNHNS and CDR2 is SASEGT. CDR3 length: 14 residues. V lost 3 bases and J lost 3; bases outside the gene matches: 3.

V is TRBV30 and J is TRBJ1-3; a weak D match, TRBD1 (5 bases). Germline CDR1 and CDR2: GTSNPN and SVGIG (reference sequence). This CDR3 region has 11 residues. The ends were cut back, 2 bases at V and 10 bases at J, with 9 bases in the middle. CDR3 DNA: TGTGCCTGGAGTAGGGGCGTAACCATATATTTT. Translation gives CAWSRGVTIYF.

The V gene is TRBV12-5, the J gene TRBJ2-1, with D perhaps TRBD1 or TRBD2 (6 bases each). The CDR3 is made up of 20 amino acids. CDR1 and CDR2 (germline): LGHNT, FRNRAP. Trimming took 3 bases from V and 0 from J, leaving 24 bases between them. The CDR3 coding sequence is TGTGCTAGTGGTTTACGGTGGTGGGGGCAGGAGGGAGGCTCCTACAATGAGCAGTTCTTC. It yields the protein CASGLRWWGQEGGSYNEQFF.

This chain links TRBV7-3 with TRBJ2-5; D possibly corresponds to TRBD1 (5 bases). The germline gives CDR1 SGHTA, CDR2 FQGTGA. The length of the CDR3 is 15 residues. Trimming took off 0 bases at V and 4 bases at J, with 12 bases between the two ends. CDR3 in DNA: TGTGCCAGCAGCTTAACGGGGCAGAAAGGAGAGACCCAGTACTTC. Translated: CASSLTGQKGETQYF. The whole variable domain, filled in from reference TRBV7-3 and TRBJ2-5, reads GAGVSQTPSNKVTEKGKYVELRCDPISGHTALYWYRQSLGQGPEFLIYFQGTGAADDSGLPNDRFFAVRPEGSVSTLKIQRTERGDSAVYLCASSLTGQKGETQYFGPGTRLLVL.

The chain carries TRBV5-1 and TRBJ1-2; a weak D match, TRBD1 (6 bases). The CDR3 is 15 residues long. The germline V gene encodes CDR1 SGHRS and CDR2 YFSETQ. Trimming cost V 0 bases and J 4 bases, with 13 bases left between them. CDR3 nucleotides: TGCGCCAGCAGCTTGGGGGGGGCTAGCGGCTATGGCTACACCTTC. It specifies CASSLGGASGYGYTF. The variable domain in full, completed from reference TRBV5-1 and TRBJ1-2, reads KAGVTQTPRYLIKTRGQQVTLSCSPISGHRSVSWYQQTPGQGLQFLFEYFSETQRNKGNFPGRFSGRQFSNSRSEMNVSTLELGDSALYLCASSLGGASGYGYTFGSGTRLTVV.

This clone was seen once. This CDR3 is also generated by other DNA sequences in the sample. This rearrangement joins TRBV5-1 to TRBJ2-5; D possibly matches TRBD1 or TRBD2 (5 bases each). V shed 3 bases and J shed 4 bases, with 13 bases lying between them. Looked up from germline, CDR1 is SGHRS and CDR2 is YFSETQ. The CDR3 contains 14 residues. CDR3 coding DNA: TGCGCCAGCAGCTCCGGGACGGGGCGAGAGACCCAGTACTTC. Amino acids: CASSSGTGRETQYF.

V is TRBV28 and J is TRBJ2-7, with 7 bases aligning to TRBD2. Germline V gives CDR1 MDHEN, CDR2 SYDVKM. CDR3 length equals 14 residues. The ends lost 7 bases at V and 2 bases at J; junction bases unmatched: 8. CDR3 DNA: TGTGCCAGCACCGTGGGGGGGATGACCTACGAGCAGTACTTC. Encoded protein: CASTVGGMTYEQYF.

The V and J genes are TRBV28 and TRBJ1-1; D is undetermined. The V end was cut by 4 bases, the J end by 1 base, with 16 bases between. This CDR3 has 16 amino acids. Germline CDR1 MDHEN, CDR2 SYDVKM. The CDR3 coding sequence is TGTGCCAGCAGTTCGTCAACCCAACACGAGAACACTGAAGCTTTCTTT. This sequence encodes CASSSSTQHENTEAFF.

The chain recombines TRBV19 with TRBJ2-1; 8 nucleotides agree with TRBD2. The CDR3 length is 15 residues. Germline V gene sequence: CDR1 LNHDA, CDR2 SQIVND (reference sequence). V gave up 3 bases and J gave up 3 bases; unmatched junction bases: 4. The CDR3 nucleotides are TGTGCCAGTAGTATCAGAGCGGGAGTCTACAATGAGCAGTTCTTC. Its protein is CASSIRAGVYNEQFF.

V and J are TRBV6-5 and TRBJ1-3; no firm D call. The CDR3 length is 14 residues. Germline V gene lookup returns CDR1 MNHEY and CDR2 SVGAGI. The V and J ends lost 2 bases and 4 bases respectively, with 9 bases between them. Here the CDR3 reads CASSYNRAGNTIYF. The CDR3 bases are TGTGCCAGCAGTTACAACCGGGCCGGAAACACCATATATTTT.

V and J are TRBV18 and TRBJ2-7; possibly TRBD1 for D (5 bases). This CDR3 is built from 13 residues. Germline V lookup: CDR1 KGHSH, CDR2 LQKENI. Trimming shortened V by 6 bases and J by 0 bases, and 9 bases separated the two germline ends. CDR3 sequence: CASSKGISYEQYF. The CDR3 region has the DNA TGTGCCAGCTCGAAGGGGATCTCCTACGAGCAGTACTTC.

The CDR3 region is CASSAHGTKGNQPQHF. The CDR3 coding sequence is TGTGCCAGCAGTGCACACGGGACAAAGGGCAATCAGCCCCAGCATTTT. V gene TRBV6-1 combines with J gene TRBJ1-5; possibly TRBD1 for D (6 bases). The V gene lost 4 bases and the J gene lost 2 bases, with 15 bases spanning the gap. The CDR3 has 16 residues. The V gene's germline CDR1 is MNHNS and CDR2 SASEGT.

In this sample, this clone turned up once. The gene calls are TRBV9 and TRBJ2-3; 9 bases fit TRBD2. The CDR3 covers 14 residues. Per germline, CDR1 SGDLS and CDR2 YYNGEE. The V segment lost 2 bases and the J segment 4 bases; nucleotides outside the gene matches: 2. This chain's CDR3 is CASSVGGGADTQYF. CDR3 nucleotide sequence: TGTGCCAGCAGCGTGGGCGGGGGGGCAGATACGCAGTATTTT.